The sequence of this TCR beta chain was determined in a study of cytotoxic CD8 clonotypes in ibrutinib-treated CLL. Across the study: Mean values per sample were 255,043 productive templates and 94,082 productive rearrangements.

The assay was immunoSEQ multiplex PCR, and TCRdb's table has in-frame clones only and misses some. The table includes over 200,000 clones, 79% detected once. Points from the study as a whole: Stable or contracted on treatment, public clonotypes were also uncommon. Different sampling times were used for sustained-remission and progressing patients.

The CDR3 is 13 residues long. Trimming stripped 4 bases from V and 6 bases from J, with 13 bases between. Germline lookup yields CDR1 SEHNR and CDR2 FQNEAQ (reference sequence). As concerns this clone: Its antigen is undetermined.

This chain joins TRBV7-9 and TRBJ2-7; no definite D call. The sequencing here drew on PBMCs, taken after 12 months of ibrutinib treatment. The TCR comes from a human donor with chronic lymphocytic leukemia. CDR3 DNA sequence: TGTGCCAGCAGCTCCCCCCGGGCCTCCGAGCAGTACTTC. This gives the protein CASSSPRASEQYF.